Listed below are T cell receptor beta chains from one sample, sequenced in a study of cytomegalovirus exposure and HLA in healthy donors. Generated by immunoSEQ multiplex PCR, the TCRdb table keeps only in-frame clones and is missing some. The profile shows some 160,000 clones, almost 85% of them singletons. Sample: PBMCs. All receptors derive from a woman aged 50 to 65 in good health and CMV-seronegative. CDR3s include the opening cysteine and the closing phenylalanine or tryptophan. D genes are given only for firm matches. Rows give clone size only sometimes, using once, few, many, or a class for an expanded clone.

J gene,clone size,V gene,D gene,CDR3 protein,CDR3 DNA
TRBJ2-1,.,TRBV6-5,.,CASSYRQDNEQFF,TGTGCCAGCAGTTACCGACAGGACAATGAGCAGTTCTTC
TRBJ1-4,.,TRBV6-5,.,CASRRKDRPQGKLFF,TGTGCCAGCAGAAGAAAAGACAGGCCTCAGGGGAAACTGTTTTTT
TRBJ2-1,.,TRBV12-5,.,CASGLYPPVAVDEQFF,TGTGCTAGTGGTTTGTACCCTCCGGTAGCGGTTGATGAGCAGTTCTTC
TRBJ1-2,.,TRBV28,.,CASSLGGGYTF,TGTGCCAGCAGTCTGGGGGGTGGCTACACCTTC
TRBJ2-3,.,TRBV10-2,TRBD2,CASSEGPSGPNTDTQYF,TGCGCCAGCAGTGAGGGGCCTAGCGGACCTAACACAGATACGCAGTATTTT
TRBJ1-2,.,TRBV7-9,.,CASSYSTTENYGYTF,TGTGCCAGCAGCTATAGCACGACGGAAAACTATGGCTACACCTTC
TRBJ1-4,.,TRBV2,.,CASKRGLGFNEKLFF,TGTGCCAGCAAGCGGGGTCTAGGGTTTAATGAAAAACTGTTTTTT
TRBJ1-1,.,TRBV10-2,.,CASCTANTEAFF,TGCGCCAGCTGTACAGCAAACACTGAAGCTTTCTTT
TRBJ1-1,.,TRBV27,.,CASRLVQSNTEAFF,TGTGCCAGCAGACTGGTACAGTCGAACACTGAAGCTTTCTTT
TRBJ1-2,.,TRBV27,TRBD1,CASSLSGRRGGQGYTF,TGTGCCAGCAGTTTATCGGGGAGGCGAGGGGGCCAGGGCTACACCTTC
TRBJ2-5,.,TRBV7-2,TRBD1,CASSRSTGAGETQYF,TGTGCCAGCAGCCGTTCGACAGGGGCCGGGGAGACCCAGTACTTC
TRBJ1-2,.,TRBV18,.,CASSPETAIYGYTF,TGTGCCAGCTCACCAGAGACAGCTATCTATGGCTACACCTTC
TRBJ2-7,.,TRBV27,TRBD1,CASRAAGTGYFEQYF,TGTGCCAGCCGGGCAGCCGGGACAGGGTACTTCGAGCAGTACTTC
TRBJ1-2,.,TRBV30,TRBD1,CAWTGRSGTANYGYTF,TGTGCCTGGACCGGCCGTTCTGGGACAGCTAACTATGGCTACACCTTC
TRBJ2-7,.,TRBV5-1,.,CASSLAQGGEQYF,TGCGCCAGCAGCTTGGCCCAAGGGGGCGAGCAGTACTTC
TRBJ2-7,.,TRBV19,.,CASSSGQIYEQYF,TGTGCCAGTAGTAGCGGACAGATCTACGAGCAGTACTTC
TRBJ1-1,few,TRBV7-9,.,CASSSDQNTEAFF,TGTGCCAGCAGCTCAGATCAAAACACTGAAGCTTTCTTT
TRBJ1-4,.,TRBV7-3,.,CASSLNVEEKLFF,TGTGCCAGCAGCTTAAATGTGGAGGAAAAACTGTTTTTT
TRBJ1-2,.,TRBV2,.,CASSAVRVYGYTF,TGTGCCAGCAGTGCTGTCAGGGTCTATGGCTACACCTTC
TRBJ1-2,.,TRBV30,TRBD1,CACHSGQGAFGGYTF,TGTGCCTGCCATTCAGGACAGGGGGCTTTTGGTGGCTACACCTTC
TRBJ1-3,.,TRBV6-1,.,CASIYREGSGNTIYF,TGTGCCAGCATATACAGGGAAGGCTCTGGAAACACCATATATTTT
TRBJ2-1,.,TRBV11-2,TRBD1,CASSKTGSSYNEQFF,TGTGCCAGCAGCAAGACAGGGAGCTCCTACAATGAGCAGTTCTTC
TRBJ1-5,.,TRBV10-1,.,CASSEGGQGSNQPQHF,TGCGCCAGCAGTGAGGGGGGCCAGGGGAGCAATCAGCCCCAGCATTTT
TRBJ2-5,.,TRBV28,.,CASSAHTGESETQYF,TGTGCCAGCAGTGCCCACACGGGGGAATCAGAGACCCAGTACTTC
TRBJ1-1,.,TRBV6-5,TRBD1,CASSYSSRQGVTEAFF,TGTGCCAGCAGTTATTCCTCCCGACAGGGGGTTACTGAAGCTTTCTTT
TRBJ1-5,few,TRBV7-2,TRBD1,CASSLQGALGNQPQHF,TGTGCCAGCAGCTTACAGGGGGCCCTAGGCAATCAGCCCCAGCATTTT